Shown below are 17 T cell receptor beta chains from a single sample sequenced in a study of shared T cell receptors in the human thymus. Repertoires were generated with immunoSEQ multiplex PCR, while TCRdb's copy carries only in-frame clones and drops some. The sample shows 700,000 or so clones, 80% to 90% of them seen only once. This sample was shared with a second study, whose subject was human thymus T cells.

Material for sequencing was thymocytes. All receptors come from a girl younger than two with a congenital heart defect.

J is TRBJ2-2 and V is TRBV28; 8 positions agree with TRBD2. J gave up 4 bases and V 4 bases, and 8 bases lay outside the gene matches. This CDR3 comprises 16 residues. CDR1 and CDR2 (germline): MDHEN, SYDVKM. CDR3 residues: CASSSNSGDLTGELFF. DNA for the CDR3: TGTGCCAGCAGTTCCAATAGCGGGGACCTCACCGGGGAGCTGTTTTTT.

The chain couples TRBV9 to TRBJ2-3, with 11 bases fitting TRBD2. After removal of 2 bases from V and 4 bases from J, the junction contained 6 bases not matched to a gene. The CDR3 runs to 16 residues. Germline CDR1 SGDLS, CDR2 YYNGEE. Here the CDR3 reads CASSVSSGGTPDTQYF. CDR3 coding DNA: TGTGCCAGCAGCGTCTCTAGCGGGGGGACTCCAGATACGCAGTATTTT.

The chain recombines TRBV10-3 with TRBJ1-5; D perhaps matches TRBD1 (5 bases). CDR1 and CDR2 from the germline V gene are ENHRY and SYGVKD. The V end was cut by 10 bases, the J end by 0 bases, with 13 bases between. There are 14 residues in the CDR3. CDR3 nucleotides: TGTGCCACGCTAGACAGTTATAGCAATCAGCCCCAGCATTTT. Translated, it gives CATLDSYSNQPQHF.

The chain combines TRBV19 with TRBJ1-4; a weak D match, TRBD1 (6 bases). With 1 base removed from V and 5 bases from J, the gap between germline ends came to 11 bases. Germline-derived CDR1 and CDR2 are LNHDA and SQIVND (reference sequence). This CDR3 is built from 15 residues. CDR3 amino acids: CASSIADSPNEKLFF. The CDR3, as DNA: TGTGCCAGTAGTATAGCGGACAGCCCGAATGAAAAACTGTTTTTT. The complete variable domain, with remaining parts taken from reference TRBV19 and TRBJ1-4, reads DGGITQSPKYLFRKEGQNVTLSCEQNLNHDAMYWYRQDPGQGLRLIYYSQIVNDFQKGDIAEGYSVSREKKESFPLTVTSAQKNPTAFYLCASSIADSPNEKLFFGSGTQLSVL.

The rearrangement links TRBV5-6 to TRBJ1-1; 8 nucleotides agree with TRBD1. The CDR3 contains 17 residues. V shed 4 bases, J shed 0 bases, and the junction held 11 bases outside the gene matches. Germline assignment: CDR1 SGHDT and CDR2 YYEEEE. The CDR3 DNA follows: TGTGCCAGCAGCAGTCACAGGGGGGCGCCTTTGAACACTGAAGCTTTCTTT. Protein sequence: CASSSHRGAPLNTEAFF.

V is TRBV7-2 and J is TRBJ1-1, with D perhaps TRBD1 (6 bases). The V gene's germline CDR1 is SGHTA and CDR2 FQGNSA. The CDR3 loop spans 14 amino acids. V lost 5 bases to trimming and J lost 4 bases, with 14 bases between them. Here the CDR3 reads CASSQTGFSTEAFF. Here the CDR3 DNA reads TGTGCCAGCAGCCAGACAGGTTTTTCCACTGAAGCTTTCTTT.

The chain uses TRBV4-3 and TRBJ1-1; D is uncertain. The length of the CDR3 is 15 residues. Germline CDR1 is LGHNA and CDR2 is YSLEER. V lost 4 bases, J lost 2 bases, and 14 bases lay in between. The CDR3 spells CASSRIGGKNTEAFF. The DNA of the CDR3 is TGCGCCAGCAGCCGCATAGGCGGGAAAAACACTGAAGCTTTCTTT.

The chain is built from TRBV19 and TRBJ1-1; D gene uncertain. The V end lost 5 bases, the J end lost 5 bases, and 12 bases lay between the germline ends. Per germline, CDR1 LNHDA and CDR2 SQIVND (reference sequence). CDR3 length equals 13 residues. CDR3 bases: TGTGCCAGTAGTGGCGGGGATGGGACTGAAGCTTTCTTT. Protein product: CASSGGDGTEAFF.

The genes are TRBV11-2 and TRBJ1-4; D unclear. The CDR3 spans 15 residues. Trimming removed 4 bases from V and 10 bases from J, with 19 bases in between. CDR1 and CDR2 from the germline V gene are SGHAT and FQNNGV. CDR3 residues: CASSSQREDLGKLFF. DNA for the CDR3: TGTGCCAGCAGCTCTCAGAGGGAGGACCTCGGAAAACTGTTTTTT.

V is TRBV7-9 and J is TRBJ2-5, with 12 bases aligning to TRBD2. The CDR3 covers 17 residues. The V segment lost 0 bases and the J segment 4 bases; nucleotides outside the gene matches: 6. From germline, CDR1 is SEHNR and CDR2 FQNEAQ (reference sequence). Here the CDR3 DNA reads TGTGCCAGCAGCTTAGCTACTAGCGGGGGGCGGGCAGAGACCCAGTACTTC. As protein: CASSLATSGGRAETQYF.

The rearrangement links TRBV30 to TRBJ2-7; 13 nucleotides agree with TRBD2. The CDR3 is made up of 17 amino acids. Germline CDR1 is GTSNPN and CDR2 is SVGIG (reference sequence). Germline trimming cut 5 bases from V and 3 bases from J; bases unmatched to any gene: 13. The CDR3 spells CAWHPTSGGPSCYEQYF. The CDR3 nucleotides read TGTGCCTGGCATCCGACTAGCGGGGGGCCCTCGTGCTACGAGCAGTACTTC.

The J gene is TRBJ1-4, the V gene TRBV27, with 11 nucleotides matching TRBD1. Germline values: CDR1 MNHEY, CDR2 SMNVEV (reference sequence). The CDR3 totals 21 residues. J gave up 7 bases and V 1 base, and 20 bases lay outside the gene matches. CDR3 sequence: CASSLFGVRDRGSTRLEKLFF. In DNA, the CDR3 is TGTGCCAGCAGTTTATTTGGGGTTCGGGACAGGGGGTCCACCCGGCTTGAAAAACTGTTTTTT.

The count of this clone is one. The V and J genes are TRBV14 and TRBJ1-4, with 8 nucleotides matching TRBD1. With 3 bases clipped from V and 6 bases from J, the junction kept 6 bases outside the gene matches. From germline, CDR1 is SGHDN and CDR2 FVKESK. The CDR3 sequence is 15 residues long. CDR3 bases: TGTGCCAGCAGCCACATTACAGGGGGGGATGAAAAACTGTTTTTT. Its translation: CASSHITGGDEKLFF.

The rearrangement joins TRBV7-9 to TRBJ1-2, with D possibly TRBD1 on 5 matching bases. The ends were cut back, 4 bases at V and 4 bases at J, with 25 bases in the middle. The length of the CDR3 is 18 residues. Germline loops: CDR1 SEHNR, CDR2 FQNEAQ (reference sequence). CDR3 DNA: TGTGCCAGCAGCTCACTTCGTGGGGCGCTCGGACATCCCTATGGCTACACCTTC. Its translation: CASSSLRGALGHPYGYTF.

The chain employs TRBV12-5 and TRBJ1-5, with a weak D call TRBD1 (5 bases). This CDR3 has 16 residues. CDR1 is LGHNT, CDR2 FRNRAP, per germline. Trimming took off 6 bases at V and 2 bases at J, with 17 bases between the two ends. The CDR3 spells CASGPDQQGGNQPQHF. CDR3 bases: TGTGCTAGTGGACCCGATCAGCAGGGCGGCAATCAGCCCCAGCATTTT.

As for this clone: The junction does not match germline at one end; this may be a read error. The rearrangement uses TRBV28 and TRBJ1-3, with D unresolved. The CDR3 is made up of 11 amino acids. Looked up from germline, CDR1 is MDHEN and CDR2 is SYDVKM. The DNA for the CDR3 is TGTGCCAGCAGTTTAGGGCCCAGTCGAAATTTT. Its translation: CASSLGPSRNF.

This rearrangement joins TRBV9 to TRBJ1-1; D is perhaps TRBD1 (6 bases). Between the trimmed V and J ends, which lost 4 bases and 8 bases, there was a span of 18 bases. Germline loops: CDR1 SGDLS, CDR2 YYNGEE. CDR3 length: 14 residues. CDR3 coding DNA: TGTGCCAGCAGCCCCCGGGACATCTCGCCCGAAGCTTTCTTT. This codes for CASSPRDISPEAFF. The full variable domain, with the rest looked up from reference TRBV9 and TRBJ1-1, is DSGVTQTPKHLITATGQRVTLRCSPRSGDLSVYWYQQSLDQGLQFLIQYYNGEERAKGNILERFSAQQFPDLHSELNLSSLELGDSALYFCASSPRDISPEAFFGQGTRLTVV.